This T cell receptor beta chain derives from a study of blood T cell repertoires in COVID-19 (dated by TCRdb to the early 2020s). About the study as a whole: Collaborator samples came from the United States, Italy and Spain and covered acute and convalescent phases of COVID-19. The material from the prospective study consisted of cDNA or gDNA derived from T cells, B-cell-depleted T cells, or PBMCs. Subjects who had been exposed to COVID-19, were actively infected with it, or had recovered from it provided the deeply sampled blood TCRbeta repertoires that made up the dataset. The repertoires were made available in a free public database intended to serve as a resource for research on the immune response to SARS-CoV-2. The samples were drawn from the first 160 participants of the ongoing ImmuneRACE study and from over a thousand subjects provided by 6 global collaborators. A de-identified subject ID, COVID-19 status, age in years and sex were almost always included in the sample metadata. Where available, HLA class I and class II types were taken from metadata supplied by the sample provider and were not determined by assay-based typing. Study-wide findings and limitations: Clinical and demographic metadata were provided uncurated, with the amount varying by source and participant.

V loses 1 base of germline sequence and J loses 5 bases, and the interval between the two ends is 9 bases. CDR1 SGHNT and CDR2 YYREEE are derived from the germline V gene (reference sequence). Including the terminal cysteine and phenylalanine, the CDR3 comprises 13 residues. Left in the record is the CDR3 DNA by itself, 39 bases read in frame from the first base. Collaborating institutions collected whole blood in K2EDTA tubes following their own protocols. Collaborator samples were shipped for TCRbeta analysis as frozen whole blood, isolated PBMCs, or DNA extracted from either sample type. TCRbeta CDR3 regions were amplified from genomic DNA using the immunoSEQ Assay, a bias-controlled multiplex PCR. The authors' analysis ran thus. Within the assay, amplification of reference gene primers was used to estimate how many nucleated cells each sample contained. To quantify the absolute abundance of each unique TCRbeta CDR3 rearrangement, sequence reads were collapsed and filtered. Productive Simpson clonality was computed per sample as the square root of Simpson's diversity index over productive rearrangements. TCRdb obtained this table from immuneACCESS and retained in-frame rearrangements with V and J assigned. These tables miss some clones; where compared with another copy, unresolved V genes account for less than half of the shortfall, and the remainder is unexplained. The V and J calls and clone size come from that table; D and trimming were worked out from the DNA. Recorded for this sample are about 180,000 clones; roughly 86% of them occurred a single time. In total, the top ten clones hold 2.5% to 3.5% of the sample.

This clone showed up just once. Its cognate antigen has yet to be identified. No base quality values were provided; no much bigger clone lies one nucleotide off. Recombination linked TRBV5-4 to TRBJ1-2, with no reliable assignment of the D segment. The sequence was obtained from a woman aged 25 to 39 with active or convalescent COVID-19. The sample comprised peripheral blood. The CDR3 here reads CASSLNSRYGYTF. The nucleotide sequence is given as TGTGCCAGCAGCTTGAACAGTCGATATGGCTACACCTTC.